One sample yielded the 30 T cell receptor beta chains listed below, sequenced in a study of CD8 T cells in ankylosing spondylitis. In TCRdb, the 5' RACE reads were re-called with MiXCR into one record per CDR3 protein. Of about 280,000 distinct CDR3 sequences in the sample, around 20% were seen once. Sequencing used blood, either unsorted or a sorted T cell fraction (not recorded which). These receptors were collected from a male donor with ankylosing spondylitis or in good health (not recorded which).

This clonotype was seen a few times. V and J are TRBV14 and TRBJ2-3; D might be TRBD2 (6 bases). The CDR3 totals 15 residues. V lost 1 base to trimming and J lost 4 bases, with 12 bases between them. In germline, CDR1 is SGHDN, CDR2 FVKESK. The CDR3 loop is CASSQASSVADTQYF. Written as DNA, the CDR3 is TGTGCCAGCAGCCAAGCTTCTAGCGTGGCAGATACGCAGTATTTT.

This clonotype was detected only a few times. The chain couples TRBV3-1 to TRBJ1-5; D unresolved. This CDR3 comprises 17 residues. CDR1 is LGHDT, CDR2 YNNKEL, per germline (reference sequence). V was shortened by 5 bases and J by 0 bases, with 17 bases between the two germline ends. The CDR3 region has the DNA TGTGCCAGCAGCGAGGACCTACCTACACTTAGCAATCAGCCCCAGCATTTT. Residues: CASSEDLPTLSNQPQHF. Full variable domain (missing parts from reference TRBV3-1 and TRBJ1-5): DTAVSQTPKYLVTQMGNDKSIKCEQNLGHDTMYWYKQDSKKFLKIMFSYNNKELIINETVPNRFSPKSPDKAHLNLHINSLELGDSAVYFCASSEDLPTLSNQPQHFGDGTRLSIL.

The table lists this clonotype with a few counts. This chain joins TRBV15 and TRBJ1-1; D remains ambiguous. Germline CDR1 is LNHNV and CDR2 is YYDKDF (reference sequence). The V end lost 1 base, the J end lost 0 bases, and 12 bases lay between the germline ends. This CDR3 region has 16 residues. The CDR3 is CATSRAENGMNTEAFF. The DNA for the CDR3 is TGTGCCACCAGCAGAGCCGAAAATGGGATGAACACTGAAGCTTTCTTT.

In its sample, this clonotype was seen a few times. V is TRBV2 and J is TRBJ2-7; 14 positions agree with TRBD2. CDR3 length: 16 residues. Unmatched junction bases numbered 8, after V lost 3 bases and J lost 7 bases. Looked up from germline, CDR1 is SNHLY and CDR2 is FYNNEI. CDR3 sequence reads: CASSERPGLAGVEQYV. The CDR3 DNA sequence: TGTGCCAGCAGTGAGCGACCGGGACTAGCGGGAGTAGAGCAGTACGTC.

Ten or more counts support this clonotype. J is TRBJ2-1 and V is TRBV6-1; 12 bases match TRBD2. Germline-derived CDR1 and CDR2 are MNHNS and SASEGT. This CDR3 has 15 residues. V lost 5 bases and J lost 4; bases outside the gene matches: 3. This CDR3 reads CASSPSGGGYNEQFF. The CDR3, as DNA: TGTGCCAGCAGTCCTAGCGGGGGGGGGTACAATGAGCAGTTCTTC.

This clonotype has only a few counts. The genes are TRBV19 and TRBJ1-5; D not certain. Trimming took 1 base from V and 7 from J, leaving 11 bases between them. This CDR3 is 14 amino acids long. CDR1 LNHDA and CDR2 SQIVND come from the germline V gene (reference sequence). The CDR3 region has the DNA TGTGCCAGTAGTATAGCAACGTTCGGACAGCCCCAGCATTTT. Encoded protein: CASSIATFGQPQHF.

This clonotype was seen a handful of times. The V gene is TRBV30, the J gene TRBJ2-5, with 12 bases matching TRBD2. The CDR3 has 15 amino acids. Germline CDR1 GTSNPN, CDR2 SVGIG (reference sequence). Losses at the gene ends were 1 base for V and 4 bases for J; bases not matched to a gene: 4. DNA of the CDR3: TGTGCCTGGAGTGGGCTAGCGGGAGGGGGAGAGACCCAGTACTTC. It yields the protein CAWSGLAGGGETQYF.

The V and J genes are TRBV3-1 and TRBJ2-5; 7 nucleotides align to TRBD2. The junction had 5 bases not matched to a gene; V was cut back by 4 bases and J by 0 bases. The CDR3 length is 15 residues. CDR1 and CDR2 from the germline V gene are LGHDT and YNNKEL (reference sequence). The chain's CDR3 is CASSPQGGNQETQYF. The CDR3 nucleotides are TGTGCCAGCAGCCCCCAGGGAGGGAACCAAGAGACCCAGTACTTC.

Only a few counts were recorded for this clonotype. The rearrangement joins TRBV29-1 to TRBJ2-3; D gene ambiguous. Per germline, CDR1 SQVTM and CDR2 ANQGSEA. Trimming cost V 6 bases and J 3 bases, with 7 bases left between them. The CDR3 sequence is 11 residues long. Here the CDR3 DNA reads TGCAGCGTCTCTCTAACAGATACGCAGTATTTT. Protein: CSVSLTDTQYF.

A few counts support this clonotype. The rearrangement uses TRBV20-1 and TRBJ2-2; D may correspond to TRBD1 or TRBD2 (5 bases each). Germline V lookup: CDR1 DFQATT, CDR2 SNEGSKA (reference sequence). The CDR3 covers 17 residues. V lost 3 bases and J 4 bases, leaving 21 bases between the germline ends. Here the CDR3 reads CSASRVPGRISTGELFF. CDR3 sequence (DNA): TGCAGTGCTAGTAGGGTCCCGGGACGGATTTCCACCGGGGAGCTGTTTTTT.

The chain joins TRBV29-1 to TRBJ2-5; 8 nucleotides align to TRBD2. Germline-derived CDR1 and CDR2 are SQVTM and ANQGSEA. The CDR3 consists of 19 residues. Trimming took 0 bases from V and 1 from J; bases not matched to a gene: 16. CDR3 protein: CSVEDTSGGDDGGQETQYF. In nucleotides, the CDR3 is TGCAGCGTTGAAGATACAAGCGGGGGAGACGACGGTGGCCAAGAGACCCAGTACTTC.

The chain carries TRBV7-9 and TRBJ1-1; D gene unclear. Germline V gene sequence: CDR1 SEHNR, CDR2 FQNEAQ (reference sequence). The CDR3 is made up of 15 amino acids. V dropped 5 bases and J dropped 2 bases, with 15 bases sitting between them. The DNA of the CDR3 is TGTGCCAGCAGCCCCAGAGGACTGGAAAACACTGAAGCTTTCTTT. Its protein product is CASSPRGLENTEAFF.

The genes are TRBV5-1 and TRBJ2-6, with 9 bases matching TRBD2. Unmatched junction bases numbered 4, after V lost 1 base and J lost 2 bases. The germline gives CDR1 SGHRS, CDR2 YFSETQ. The length of the CDR3 is 17 residues. CDR3 bases: TGCGCCAGCAGCTTGCTAGCGGGAATTGCTGGGGCCAACGTCCTGACTTTC. The encoded protein is CASSLLAGIAGANVLTF. The full variable domain, its missing parts supplied by reference TRBV5-1 and TRBJ2-6, is KAGVTQTPRYLIKTRGQQVTLSCSPISGHRSVSWYQQTPGQGLQFLFEYFSETQRNKGNFPGRFSGRQFSNSRSEMNVSTLELGDSALYLCASSLLAGIAGANVLTFGAGSRLTVL.

This clonotype was seen a few times. The V and J genes are TRBV6-5 and TRBJ1-2; D possibly corresponds to TRBD1 (5 bases). The germline gives CDR1 MNHEY, CDR2 SVGAGI. V lost 2 bases to trimming and J lost 1 base, with 17 bases between them. The CDR3 has 17 residues. Here the CDR3 DNA reads TGTGCCAGCAGTTACAAAAATTCAGGGAGGGATAACTATGGCTACACCTTC. It encodes CASSYKNSGRDNYGYTF.

This clonotype was seen more than once but under ten times. This chain links TRBV20-1 with TRBJ2-7, with D possibly TRBD2 on 6 matching bases. The V and J ends lost 2 bases and 0 bases respectively, with 14 bases between them. Per the germline V gene, CDR1 is DFQATT and CDR2 is SNEGSKA (reference sequence). CDR3 length: 15 residues. This CDR3 is CSARTLATSSYEQYV. The CDR3 DNA reads as TGCAGTGCTAGAACCCTAGCGACTAGCTCCTACGAGCAGTACGTC.

This clonotype was seen a few times. The chain employs TRBV12-3 or TRBV12-4 and TRBJ1-2, with 8 nucleotides matching TRBD1. The V segment lost 6 bases and the J segment 4 bases; nucleotides outside the gene matches: 7. The CDR3 runs to 14 residues. This CDR3 reads CASSRDRGLYGYTF. The CDR3 region has the DNA TGTGCCAGCAGCCGAGACAGGGGCCTCTATGGCTACACCTTC.

This clonotype was seen a handful of times. The genes are TRBV5-1 and TRBJ2-2; no firm D call. CDR1 and CDR2 from the germline V gene are SGHRS and YFSETQ. This CDR3 region has 14 residues. Trimming stripped 5 bases from V and 3 bases from J, with 11 bases between. CDR3 DNA sequence: TGCGCCAGCAGGGGTCAGGATTACACCGGGGAGCTGTTTTTT. This codes for CASRGQDYTGELFF.

CDR3 region: CASRTGASPLHF. Written as DNA, the CDR3 is TGTGCCAGCCGGACAGGGGCTTCACCCCTCCACTTT. This sequence joins TRBV2 and TRBJ1-6, with 9 bases lining up with TRBD1. J was trimmed by 9 bases and V by 8 bases; bases with no gene match: 2. Germline-derived CDR1 and CDR2 are SNHLY and FYNNEI. The CDR3 runs 12 residues.

This clonotype was recorded a few times. J is TRBJ2-3 and V is TRBV6-1, with D uncertain. The CDR3 is 15 amino acids. Per germline, CDR1 MNHNS and CDR2 SASEGT. Trimming pared 3 bases from V and 1 base from J, leaving 11 bases between. This chain's CDR3 is CASSDFWQRTDTQYF. The CDR3 DNA sequence: TGTGCCAGCAGTGATTTTTGGCAACGCACAGATACGCAGTATTTT.

The chain uses TRBV7-2 and TRBJ1-4; 9 bases agree with TRBD1. V trimming: 4 bases; J trimming: 4 bases; junction bases outside the gene matches: 16. The germline V gene has CDR1 SGHTA and CDR2 FQGNSA. The CDR3 loop spans 19 amino acids. CDR3 in amino acids: CASSSSRRTGEGSNEKLFF. The CDR3 nucleotides read TGTGCCAGCAGCTCTAGCAGGAGGACAGGGGAAGGGAGTAATGAAAAACTGTTTTTT.

This clonotype came up a few times. The rearrangement uses TRBV20-1 and TRBJ2-3, with D tentatively TRBD1 (6 bases). Per germline, CDR1 DFQATT and CDR2 SNEGSKA (reference sequence). The CDR3 has 14 residues. The V gene lost 0 bases and the J gene lost 2 bases, with 9 bases spanning the gap. DNA of the CDR3: TGCAGTGCTAGAGAGGGGGCAGTCACAGATACGCAGTATTTT. This codes for CSAREGAVTDTQYF.

This clonotype was found many times. V is TRBV10-3 and J is TRBJ1-2; the match to TRBD1 covers 7 bases. V gave up 7 bases and J gave up 0 bases; unmatched junction bases: 8. The CDR3 sequence is 15 residues long. The germline V gene has CDR1 ENHRY and CDR2 SYGVKD. DNA of the CDR3: TGTGCCATCACTTCCGGACAGGAAGCTAACTATGGCTACACCTTC. This codes for CAITSGQEANYGYTF.

The CDR3 region has the DNA TGTGCCAGCAATAACGGGAACCAAGAGACCCAGTACTTC. Its protein is CASNNGNQETQYF. The chain links TRBV2 to TRBJ2-5; TRBD2 might be the D (5 bases). There are 13 residues in the CDR3. Germline V lookup: CDR1 SNHLY, CDR2 FYNNEI. The V end was cut by 7 bases, the J end by 0 bases, with 9 bases between.

This clonotype was counted between two and nine times. The chain recombines TRBV5-1 with TRBJ1-4; D is ambiguous. This CDR3 contains 15 residues. The germline gives CDR1 SGHRS, CDR2 YFSETQ. Trimming stripped 5 bases from V and 3 bases from J, with 14 bases between. CDR3 bases: TGCGCCAGCAGTTCGGACCCCGCGGCTAATGAAAAACTGTTTTTT. Protein: CASSSDPAANEKLFF.

This clonotype was picked up a small number of times. The chain employs TRBV20-1 and TRBJ1-4, with D unclear. Germline V gene lookup returns CDR1 DFQATT and CDR2 SNEGSKA (reference sequence). The CDR3 runs to 12 residues. V was cut by 3 bases and J by 8 bases, with 10 bases left in between. CDR3 protein: CSASGSEEKLFF. The DNA of the CDR3 is TGCAGTGCTAGTGGCAGCGAGGAAAAACTGTTTTTT.

DNA for the CDR3: TGTGCCAGCAGCCTCTCTAGTTTAGCCAAAAACATTCAGTACTTC. It encodes CASSLSSLAKNIQYF. V is TRBV7-3 and J is TRBJ2-4; D is unclear. The CDR3 consists of 15 residues. V dropped 5 bases and J dropped 0 bases, with 11 bases sitting between them. Germline CDR1 SGHTA, CDR2 FQGTGA.

V gene TRBV27 combines with J gene TRBJ1-1; perhaps TRBD1 as D (6 bases). Germline V gene sequence: CDR1 MNHEY, CDR2 SMNVEV (reference sequence). Trimming stripped 3 bases from V and 11 bases from J, with 16 bases between. The CDR3 length is 13 residues. The CDR3 protein is CASSFPGGQDAFF. Written as DNA, the CDR3 is TGTGCCAGCAGTTTTCCTGGGGGACAAGACGCTTTCTTT.

The chain links TRBV3-1 to TRBJ1-6; 7 bases match TRBD1. Germline CDR1 and CDR2: LGHDT and YNNKEL (reference sequence). This CDR3 contains 15 residues. J gave up 7 bases and V 1 base, and 4 bases lay outside the gene matches. In nucleotides, the CDR3 is TGTGCCAGCAGCCAAGGGACAGGACGAAATTCACCCCTCCACTTT. Translating gives CASSQGTGRNSPLHF.

The chain recombines TRBV20-1 with TRBJ2-1; 12 nucleotides match TRBD1. Germline assignment: CDR1 DFQATT and CDR2 SNEGSKA (reference sequence). The CDR3 spans 15 residues. After removal of 0 bases from V and 8 bases from J, the junction contained 5 bases not matched to a gene. This CDR3 is CSAREVGTGGYEQFF. The CDR3 bases are TGCAGTGCTAGAGAGGTGGGGACAGGGGGCTATGAGCAGTTCTTC.

This clonotype was detected a few times. This chain links TRBV29-1 with TRBJ2-3, with 9 positions matching TRBD1. Trimming at V came to 6 bases and at J to 5 bases, leaving 9 bases not matched to a gene. Looked up from germline, CDR1 is SQVTM and CDR2 is ANQGSEA. The CDR3 length is 14 residues. CDR3 DNA sequence: TGCAGCGTCGCGACAGGGGGGGGTGTAGATACGCAGTATTTT. Encoded protein: CSVATGGGVDTQYF.